The 8 T cell receptor beta chains below were found in one sample sequenced in a study of healthy donors' naive CD4 and CD8 T cells. Starting from around 500 ng of total RNA, TCR libraries were made with linear amplification. TCRdb recomputed calls from the reads with MiXCR, one row per CDR3 protein. The table shows about 180,000 distinct CDR3 sequences, with over 60% occurring only once. Input material: naive CD4+ and CD8+ T cells sorted from blood, pooled from several donors. The receptors originated from a pool of human donors in good health; the sample pools cells from several healthy donors.

The chain is built from TRBV19 and TRBJ2-7, with D possibly matching TRBD1 (6 bases). V was shortened by 8 bases and J by 6 bases, with 17 bases between the two germline ends. CDR3 length: 13 amino acids. From germline, CDR1 is LNHDA and CDR2 SQIVND (reference sequence). Here the CDR3 DNA reads TGTGCCAGTTCCACGGCAGGGGCTGGCGAGCAGTACTTC. Protein: CASSTAGAGEQYF.

The V call is TRBV6-5, the J call TRBJ2-1, with D perhaps TRBD1 (6 bases). The CDR3 consists of 15 residues. Trimming shortened V by 4 bases and J by 4 bases, and 14 bases separated the two germline ends. In germline, CDR1 is MNHEY, CDR2 SVGAGI. In nucleotides, the CDR3 is TGTGCCAGCAGTTTAACGGGACAAGAATACAATGAGCAGTTCTTC. It translates to CASSLTGQEYNEQFF.

The chain joins TRBV19 to TRBJ2-3; TRBD2 matches at 7 bases. CDR3 size: 15 residues. V shed 6 bases and J 2 bases; nucleotides not matched to a gene: 8. Germline V gene data show CDR1 as LNHDA and CDR2 as SQIVND (reference sequence). The CDR3 loop reads CASRSAGVFTDTQYF. The DNA for the CDR3 is TGTGCCAGTAGATCGGCGGGAGTCTTCACAGATACGCAGTATTTT. Together with reference TRBV19 and TRBJ2-3, the CDR3 gives the full variable domain: DGGITQSPKYLFRKEGQNVTLSCEQNLNHDAMYWYRQDPGQGLRLIYYSQIVNDFQKGDIAEGYSVSREKKESFPLTVTSAQKNPTAFYLCASRSAGVFTDTQYFGPGTRLTVL.

The chain has TRBV5-4 and TRBJ2-1; TRBD2 agrees at 13 bases. Germline values: CDR1 SGHNT, CDR2 YYREEE (reference sequence). The V segment lost 4 bases and the J segment 6 bases; nucleotides outside the gene matches: 7. This CDR3 comprises 16 residues. CDR3 sequence (DNA): TGTGCCAGCAGCAACCCAACTAGCGGGGGGGTCAATGAGCAGTTCTTC. Translating gives CASSNPTSGGVNEQFF.

This clonotype turned up a few times. The chain joins TRBV19 to TRBJ2-2; no definite D call. In germline, CDR1 is LNHDA, CDR2 SQIVND (reference sequence). V shed 6 bases and J shed 1 base, with 9 bases lying between them. There are 14 residues in the CDR3. CDR3 residues: CASSRPENTGELFF. The CDR3 DNA is TGTGCCAGTAGCCGACCAGAGAACACCGGGGAGCTGTTTTTT.

A few counts support this clonotype. The chain joins TRBV10-3 to TRBJ1-3; D is possibly TRBD1 (5 bases). The V end was cut by 0 bases, the J end by 8 bases, with 17 bases between. The length of the CDR3 is 16 residues. Germline lookup yields CDR1 ENHRY and CDR2 SYGVKD. The CDR3 region is CAISESRQGPEDTIYF. In DNA, the CDR3 is TGTGCCATCAGTGAGTCGAGGCAGGGCCCCGAGGACACCATATATTTT.

The V gene is TRBV29-1, the J gene TRBJ2-2; D not resolved. CDR1 and CDR2 (germline): SQVTM, ANQGSEA. Trimming cost V 1 base and J 3 bases, with 9 bases left between them. The CDR3 runs to 14 residues. The CDR3 DNA reads as TGCAGCGTTGAAGGGCTTCCTTACACCGGGGAGCTGTTTTTT. This sequence encodes CSVEGLPYTGELFF.

CDR3 amino acids: CSAKLRRVPQWTGQRTEAFF. Here the CDR3 DNA reads TGCAGTGCTAAATTAAGGCGGGTACCTCAATGGACAGGGCAAAGGACTGAAGCTTTCTTT. The chain carries TRBV20-1 and TRBJ1-1; 8 nucleotides line up with TRBD1. There are 20 residues in the CDR3. The V segment lost 4 bases and the J segment 5 bases; nucleotides outside the gene matches: 27. Germline CDR1 is DFQATT and CDR2 is SNEGSKA (reference sequence).